The 19 T cell receptor beta chains presented below share a single source sample, sequenced in a study of blood T cell repertoires in COVID-19. Only in-frame clones appear in the TCRdb table, and some are missing; sequencing was by immunoSEQ multiplex PCR. The data hold about 200,000 clones, with approximately 91% observed a single time. The sample taken for sequencing was peripheral blood. All receptors derive from a woman aged 40 to 50 with acute or convalescent COVID-19.

The J gene is TRBJ2-3, the V gene TRBV25-1; D might be TRBD2 (5 bases). V was cut by 8 bases and J by 0 bases, with 24 bases left in between. CDR3 length: 18 amino acids. Germline values: CDR1 MGHDK, CDR2 SYGVNS. CDR3 in amino acids: CASSAGASPRWSTDTQYF. DNA of the CDR3: TGTGCCAGCTCCGCGGGTGCTTCGCCCCGATGGAGCACAGATACGCAGTATTTT. Filled out from reference TRBV25-1 and TRBJ2-3, the complete variable domain reads EADIYQTPRYLVIGTGKKITLECSQTMGHDKMYWYQQDPGMELHLIHYSYGVNSTEKGDLSSESTVSRIRTEHFPLTLESARPSHTSQYLCASSAGASPRWSTDTQYFGPGTRLTVL.

This chain connects TRBV7-8 to TRBJ2-3, with a tentative D call TRBD2 (5 bases). The V end lost 3 bases, the J end lost 0 bases, and 13 bases lay between the germline ends. The CDR3 is made up of 16 amino acids. Germline V gives CDR1 SGHVS, CDR2 FQNEAQ. CDR3: CASSLRTGFSTDTQYF. The CDR3 DNA is TGTGCCAGCAGCTTGCGAACGGGGTTCAGCACAGATACGCAGTATTTT.

The rearrangement joins TRBV30 to TRBJ2-7; TRBD1 matches at 7 bases. The CDR3 loop spans 13 amino acids. CDR1 and CDR2 (germline): GTSNPN, SVGIG (reference sequence). The trim removed 8 bases at V and 5 bases at J, leaving 12 bases unmatched. The CDR3 region is CAAHPTGRNEQYV. CDR3 sequence (DNA): TGTGCCGCACACCCGACAGGGCGGAACGAGCAGTACGTC.

This chain joins TRBV11-2 and TRBJ1-1; D is perhaps TRBD1 (5 bases). The V and J ends lost 5 bases and 8 bases respectively, with 15 bases between them. This CDR3 contains 13 residues. CDR1 and CDR2 from the germline V gene are SGHAT and FQNNGV. CDR3 in amino acids: CASSPTPAGEAFF. In DNA, the CDR3 is TGTGCCAGCAGCCCAACCCCGGCAGGGGAAGCTTTCTTT. Drawing the rest from reference TRBV11-2 and TRBJ1-1, the complete variable domain is EAGVAQSPRYKIIEKRQSVAFWCNPISGHATLYWYQQILGQGPKLLIQFQNNGVVDDSQLPKDRFSAERLKGVDSTLKIQPAKLEDSAVYLCASSPTPAGEAFFGQGTRLTVV.

This sequence joins TRBV2 and TRBJ2-3, with 8 positions matching TRBD1. V shed 5 bases, J shed 3 bases, and the junction held 7 bases outside the gene matches. The CDR3 is 15 amino acids. Germline CDR1 SNHLY, CDR2 FYNNEI. As DNA, the CDR3 is TGTGCCAGCAGTTCGGACAGGGTGGAGACAGATACGCAGTATTTT. Residues: CASSSDRVETDTQYF.

The genes are TRBV18 and TRBJ2-5; 10 positions match TRBD1. Germline V CDR1 and CDR2: KGHSH, LQKENI. V shed 1 base, J shed 5 bases, and the junction held 7 bases outside the gene matches. The CDR3 loop spans 16 amino acids. This chain's CDR3 is CASSPRDRGRGETQYF. The CDR3 nucleotides are TGTGCCAGCTCACCACGCGACAGGGGGCGTGGGGAGACCCAGTACTTC.

This clone has a single count. The J gene is TRBJ2-5, the V gene TRBV10-3; D is perhaps TRBD2 (6 bases). CDR3 length equals 14 residues. Germline-derived CDR1 and CDR2 are ENHRY and SYGVKD. Trimming shortened V by 6 bases and J by 4 bases, and 15 bases separated the two germline ends. The CDR3, as DNA: TGTGCCATCAGCACCAGAGCGGGTATAGAGACCCAGTACTTC. It is translated as CAISTRAGIETQYF.

In this sample, this clone turned up once. This chain uses TRBV11-2 with TRBJ1-3; no definite D call. Trimming pared 2 bases from V and 4 bases from J, leaving 15 bases between. The CDR3 extends over 16 amino acids. Germline assignment: CDR1 SGHAT and CDR2 FQNNGV. In DNA, the CDR3 is TGTGCCAGCAGCTTATCCCCGGGTCTCTCCGGAAACACCATATATTTT. Translation: CASSLSPGLSGNTIYF.

The gene calls are TRBV2 and TRBJ1-2; D is uncertain. The V gene lost 3 bases and the J gene lost 3 bases, with 8 bases spanning the gap. The V gene's germline CDR1 is SNHLY and CDR2 FYNNEI. This CDR3 has 13 residues. The CDR3 DNA sequence: TGTGCCAGCAGTGACAGTCCATACTATGGCTACACCTTC. Translated, it gives CASSDSPYYGYTF.

V is TRBV6-6 and J is TRBJ1-2; D possibly corresponds to TRBD1 (5 bases). The CDR3 spans 13 residues. Germline V gene data show CDR1 as MNHNY and CDR2 as SVGAGI (reference sequence). V lost 4 bases and J lost 8, with 14 bases in between. This chain's CDR3 is CASSSPEGFGYTF. Written as DNA, the CDR3 is TGTGCCAGCAGTTCCCCGGAGGGGTTCGGCTACACCTTC.

The chain links TRBV15 to TRBJ1-2; TRBD1 matches at 7 bases. The length of the CDR3 is 14 residues. V lost 2 bases, J lost 6 bases, and 6 bases stayed unmatched. Germline lookup yields CDR1 LNHNV and CDR2 YYDKDF (reference sequence). The CDR3 region has the DNA TGTGCCACCAGCAGATCTCGACAGGGAGATGGCTACACCTTC. Translation gives CATSRSRQGDGYTF.

This chain joins TRBV12-2 and TRBJ2-3; the D segment call TRBD2 is taken from the table without a DNA check. TRBV12-2 is designated a pseudogene. CDR3 size: 17 residues. In nucleotides, the CDR3 is TGTGCAAGTCGCTTAGTTCGAAGCCGGCGGCCATGGGATACGCAGTATTTT. Residues: CASRLVRSRRPWDTQYF.

V usage is TRBV6-2 or TRBV6-3 and J usage is TRBJ1-2; maybe TRBD1 (6 bases). The V end was cut by 6 bases, the J end by 8 bases, with 19 bases between. The CDR3 spans 14 residues. In germline, CDR1 is MNHEY, CDR2 SVGEGT. CDR3 residues: CASSPRTVTPGYTF. Here the CDR3 DNA reads TGTGCCAGCAGCCCAAGGACAGTCACCCCGGGCTACACCTTC.

A single count supports this clone. CDR3 nucleotide sequence: TGTGCCAGCACGACTAGCGGGGGGGCGGGCAGGGAGACCCAGTACTTC. Translated, it gives CASTTSGGAGRETQYF. The rearrangement joins TRBV25-1 to TRBJ2-5, with 14 bases identical to TRBD2. The junction had 9 bases not matched to a gene; V was cut back by 7 bases and J by 5 bases. CDR3 length equals 16 residues. Germline CDR1 and CDR2: MGHDK and SYGVNS.

This chain connects TRBV13 to TRBJ1-6; D is ambiguous. Germline CDR1 is PRHDT and CDR2 is FYEKMQ (reference sequence). This CDR3 contains 12 residues. Trimming cost V 5 bases and J 12 bases, with 11 bases left between them. The CDR3 nucleotides read TGTGCCAGCAGCCGACCCGGAGAACCCCTCCACTTT. Translating gives CASSRPGEPLHF.

V and J are TRBV5-1 and TRBJ1-3; D ambiguous. The length of the CDR3 is 15 residues. Trimming shortened V by 0 bases and J by 1 base, and 8 bases separated the two germline ends. Germline V gene data show CDR1 as SGHRS and CDR2 as YFSETQ. The CDR3 reads CASSLESGSGNTIYF. The CDR3, as DNA: TGCGCCAGCAGCTTGGAGTCAGGATCTGGAAACACCATATATTTT.

This clone came up once. CDR3 loop: CASSPGQGADTQYF. CDR3 nucleotide sequence: TGTGCCAGCTCTCCTGGACAGGGCGCAGATACGCAGTATTTT. This sequence joins TRBV18 and TRBJ2-3, with TRBD1 matching 8 bases. The CDR3 loop spans 14 amino acids. Germline values: CDR1 KGHSH, CDR2 LQKENI. V was clipped by 6 bases and J by 4 bases; unmatched bases: 6.

V gene TRBV11-2 combines with J gene TRBJ2-5; possibly TRBD1 for D (5 bases). Germline V gene lookup returns CDR1 SGHAT and CDR2 FQNNGV. With 0 bases removed from V and 7 bases from J, the gap between germline ends came to 12 bases. The length of the CDR3 is 14 residues. The CDR3 DNA follows: TGTGCCAGCAGCTTAGACGGCAGGGCCGGGACCCAGTACTTC. Amino acids: CASSLDGRAGTQYF.

The chain employs TRBV30 and TRBJ1-5, with a possible D match to TRBD1 (6 bases). Germline CDR1 GTSNPN, CDR2 SVGIG (reference sequence). Trimming removed 2 bases at V and 3 bases at J, with 14 bases between. The CDR3 is 15 residues long. This CDR3 is CAWSPSGTINQPQHF. In DNA form, the CDR3 reads TGTGCCTGGAGTCCCTCCGGGACAATCAATCAGCCCCAGCATTTT.